A single sample is the source of the 20 T cell receptor beta chains below, sequenced in a study of Epstein–Barr virus B cells in breast cancer (dated by TCRdb to the early 2020s). The antigens these receptors bind are not known. The library relied on 5' RACE. Sequencing took place on an Illumina MiSeq. TCR libraries were constructed from RNA using the SMARTer Human TCR a/b Profiling Kit, with the full V(D)J regions of both alpha and beta chains captured. The public sequencing data were trimmed at Q25 with fastp and processed into clonotypes with MiXCR by TCRdb, which kept only in-frame beta chains. Merged by CDR3 protein, the rows form single entries marked with the most common genes and DNA. Counted in this sample were under 850 distinct CDR3 sequences; around two fifths of them appeared once. The top ten constitute 96% of the sample. Sequencing was carried out using tumor-infiltrating lymphocytes expanded in culture. The receptors were sampled from a woman in her 40s with triple-negative breast cancer.

In this sample, this clonotype is medium-sized (0.01 to 0.1%). The chain uses TRBV5-1 and TRBJ2-2, with D hard to call. V shed 3 bases and J shed 2 bases, with 8 bases lying between them. Germline-derived CDR1 and CDR2 are SGHRS and YFSETQ. This CDR3 comprises 14 residues. The CDR3 loop is CASSSNRNTGELFF. The CDR3 DNA sequence: TGCGCCAGCAGCTCAAACAGAAACACCGGGGAGCTGTTTTTT.

A few counts support this clonotype. The chain joins TRBV7-2 to TRBJ2-7; 8 bases align to TRBD1. CDR1 is SGHTA, CDR2 FQGNSA, per germline. This CDR3 contains 13 residues. J lost 3 bases, V lost 7 bases, and 5 bases had no gene match. The CDR3, as DNA: TGTGCCAGCACCAGGGGGCTGAACTACGAGCAGTACTTC. Protein sequence: CASTRGLNYEQYF.

This clonotype came up a few times. The chain employs TRBV9 and TRBJ2-3, with TRBD2 identical over 8 bases. The CDR3 is 16 amino acids. Per germline, CDR1 SGDLS and CDR2 YYNGEE. Trimming removed 0 bases from V and 2 bases from J; junction bases left unmatched: 5. The CDR3 sequence is CASSVGRLASTDTQYF. The DNA of the CDR3 is TGTGCCAGCAGCGTAGGGAGACTAGCGTCCACAGATACGCAGTATTTT. The full variable domain, in which reference TRBV9 and TRBJ2-3 provide the parts outside the CDR3, is DSGVTQTPKHLITATGQRVTLRCSPRSGDLSVYWYQQSLDQGLQFLIQYYNGEERAKGNILERFSAQQFPDLHSELNLSSLELGDSALYFCASSVGRLASTDTQYFGPGTRLTVL.

The V call is TRBV6-6, the J call TRBJ1-1; D gene uncertain. CDR1 is MNHNY and CDR2 is SVGAGI in the germline V gene (reference sequence). V shed 7 bases and J shed 0 bases, with 12 bases lying between them. The CDR3 length is 14 residues. This CDR3 reads CASNPRTLNTEAFF. The CDR3 DNA follows: TGTGCCAGCAATCCCCGGACGTTGAACACTGAAGCTTTCTTT.

This sequence joins TRBV14 and TRBJ1-2; D is uncertain. Looked up from germline, CDR1 is SGHDN and CDR2 is FVKESK. There are 13 residues in the CDR3. The V end was cut by 4 bases, the J end by 6 bases, with 12 bases between. CDR3 nucleotide sequence: TGTGCCAGCAGCCCCACGGGTGGTGATGGCTACACCTTC. Translated, it gives CASSPTGGDGYTF.

Concerning this clonotype: The germline gene is not matched at one end of the junction; a read error may be the cause. The chain combines TRBV11-2 with TRBJ2-3, with a weak D call TRBD1 (7 bases). The CDR3 length is 16 residues. Germline V lookup: CDR1 SGHAT, CDR2 FQNNGV. The CDR3 here is CVSSARRGLSTDTQYF. CDR3 nucleotides: TGTGTCAGCAGCGCGAGGAGGGGGCTTAGCACAGATACGCAGTATTTT.

This chain links TRBV7-7 with TRBJ2-5; D unclear. The CDR3 is 15 amino acids. V lost 1 base, J lost 1 base, and 10 bases lay in between. Per the germline V gene, CDR1 is SSHAT and CDR2 is FNYEAQ (reference sequence). The CDR3 loop reads CASSLGRTIQETQYF. CDR3 sequence (DNA): TGTGCCAGCAGCTTAGGTCGGACCATCCAAGAGACCCAGTACTTC.

The chain carries TRBV27 and TRBJ2-7; D gene ambiguous. Trimming left V 3 bases short and J 0 bases short, with 15 bases between. Germline V CDR1 and CDR2: MNHEY, SMNVEV (reference sequence). The CDR3 length is 16 residues. The CDR3, as DNA: TGTGCCAGCAGTTTGGTATCAGCATTTTTCTCCTACGAGCAGTACTTC. Protein product: CASSLVSAFFSYEQYF.

This clonotype was seen more than once but under ten times. V is TRBV9 and J is TRBJ2-1; 13 bases are a match to TRBD2. The CDR3 extends over 15 amino acids. Trimming cost V 3 bases and J 8 bases; bases outside gene matches: 5. Germline V gives CDR1 SGDLS, CDR2 YYNGEE. The CDR3 DNA sequence: TGTGCCAGCAGCGCGACTAGCGGGAGGACGGATGAGCAGTTCTTC. Its protein product is CASSATSGRTDEQFF.

The rearrangement uses TRBV30 and TRBJ2-1, with 13 bases lining up with TRBD2. The CDR3 runs 15 residues. With 0 bases clipped from V and 4 bases from J, the junction kept 0 bases outside the gene matches. Germline CDR1 reads GTSNPN; CDR2 reads SVGIG (reference sequence). The CDR3 DNA reads as TGTGCCTGGAGTGTACTAGCGGGAGGGTACAATGAGCAGTTCTTC. Translated: CAWSVLAGGYNEQFF.

This chain links TRBV11-2 with TRBJ1-6; 7 bases are a match to TRBD1. This CDR3 contains 15 residues. V was pared by 3 bases and J by 5 bases, with 4 bases of the junction left unmatched. The germline V gene has CDR1 SGHAT and CDR2 FQNNGV. This CDR3 is CASSFTGTDNSPLHF. CDR3 DNA sequence: TGTGCCAGCAGCTTTACGGGGACAGATAATTCACCCCTCCACTTT. Full variable domain (outside the CDR3, taken from reference TRBV11-2 and TRBJ1-6): EAGVAQSPRYKIIEKRQSVAFWCNPISGHATLYWYQQILGQGPKLLIQFQNNGVVDDSQLPKDRFSAERLKGVDSTLKIQPAKLEDSAVYLCASSFTGTDNSPLHFGNGTRLTVT.

This clonotype was observed a few times. CDR3: CASSQGAISSYEQYF. DNA for the CDR3: TGCGCCAGCAGCCAAGGGGCCATTAGCTCCTACGAGCAGTACTTC. The V and J genes are TRBV4-1 and TRBJ2-7; D is uncertain. This CDR3 spans 15 amino acids. Per the germline V gene, CDR1 is MGHRA and CDR2 is YSYEKL. V shed 1 base and J shed 0 bases, with 10 bases lying between them.

This clonotype was counted between two and nine times. This CDR3 is CASSTRDTDDIQYF. The CDR3 bases are TGTGCCAGTAGTACCCGGGACACGGACGACATTCAGTACTTC. The rearrangement links TRBV19 to TRBJ2-4, with D possibly TRBD1 on 6 matching bases. V lost 4 bases and J lost 8, with 15 bases in between. CDR3 length: 14 amino acids. In germline, CDR1 is LNHDA, CDR2 SQIVND (reference sequence).

This clonotype was counted only a few times. The rearrangement links TRBV20-1 to TRBJ2-5; 8 bases line up with TRBD2. The V segment lost 3 bases and the J segment 2 bases; nucleotides outside the gene matches: 5. Per germline, CDR1 DFQATT and CDR2 SNEGSKA (reference sequence). CDR3 length: 14 amino acids. For the CDR3, the DNA is TGCAGTGCTAGGGACGGGGGGGAACAAGAGACCCAGTACTTC. Translating gives CSARDGGEQETQYF.

V gene TRBV2 combines with J gene TRBJ1-2; 8 nucleotides align to TRBD1. Germline lookup yields CDR1 SNHLY and CDR2 FYNNEI. J lost 2 bases, V lost 10 bases, and 6 bases had no gene match. The length of the CDR3 is 13 residues. The CDR3 loop reads CATRTGRNYGYTF. In nucleotides, the CDR3 is TGTGCCACCAGGACAGGGAGGAACTATGGCTACACCTTC.

This clonotype was recorded a few times. The rearrangement joins TRBV30 to TRBJ2-7; no definite D call. V lost 0 bases to trimming and J lost 4 bases, with 16 bases between them. Germline CDR1 and CDR2: GTSNPN and SVGIG (reference sequence). The CDR3 runs to 15 residues. The DNA of the CDR3 is TGTGCCTGGAGTGTCCCTCCCTGGCCAATTTACGAGCAGTACTTC. Protein product: CAWSVPPWPIYEQYF.

V is TRBV27 and J is TRBJ2-1, with 13 positions matching TRBD2. The J segment lost 9 bases and the V segment lost 6 bases, leaving 20 bases of the junction unmatched. The germline V gene has CDR1 MNHEY and CDR2 SMNVEV (reference sequence). The CDR3 is 19 residues long. The CDR3 region is CASRAVTSGGTLWGAEQFF. The DNA for the CDR3 is TGTGCCAGCAGGGCAGTGACTAGCGGGGGGACCCTCTGGGGAGCTGAGCAGTTCTTC.

The chain carries TRBV29-1 and TRBJ1-1; 8 nucleotides line up with TRBD1. CDR1 and CDR2 from the germline V gene are SQVTM and ANQGSEA. Unmatched junction bases numbered 8, after V lost 4 bases and J lost 10 bases. The CDR3 length is 12 residues. The CDR3 DNA reads TGCAGCGTTGGTTGGGCAGGGGGCGCAGCTTTCTTT. This sequence encodes CSVGWAGGAAFF.

Remarks on this clonotype: A much larger clonotype is one base distant, so this may be a read error. The V call is TRBV5-1, the J call TRBJ2-2; possible D gene TRBD2, 5 bases. Germline V CDR1 and CDR2: SGHRS, YFSETQ. The CDR3 length is 14 residues. The CDR3 loop is CASSSNRNTGELSF. As DNA, the CDR3 is TGCGCCAGCAGCTCAAACAGAAACACCGGGGAGCTGTCTTTT.

This chain joins TRBV5-1 and TRBJ1-4; the match to TRBD1 covers 8 bases. CDR3 length equals 16 residues. V dropped 1 base and J dropped 8; count of bases not matched to a gene: 10. Germline V gene data show CDR1 as SGHRS and CDR2 as YFSETQ. CDR3 amino acids: CASSLNPGQGEEKLFF. The CDR3 region has the DNA TGCGCCAGCAGCTTGAACCCCGGACAGGGAGAGGAAAAACTGTTTTTT.